The 23 T cell receptor beta chains reported below all come from one sample, sequenced in a study of T cell repertoires in cytomegalovirus infection. No antigen has been identified for these receptors. TCRdb re-called the reads with MiXCR, one entry per CDR3 protein. This repertoire shows 110,000 or so distinct CDR3 sequences, over 25% found once; its top ten account for approximately 41%. The starting material was CD8+ T cells from cultured PBMCs, obtained from culture after CMV antigen stimulation. Source of these receptors: a human donor in good health (CMV status not recorded). Some clones in this sample may be carry-over from other donors' samples.

The CDR3 DNA reads TGTGCCAGCAGTTACACGACCGGCTATGGCTACACCTTC. This translates into CASSYTTGYGYTF. The chain is built from TRBV6-6 and TRBJ1-2, with D unresolved. The CDR3 is made up of 13 amino acids. Trimming stripped 2 bases from V and 4 bases from J, with 8 bases between. The germline V gene encodes CDR1 MNHNY and CDR2 SVGAGI (reference sequence).

This clonotype has only a few counts. This rearrangement joins TRBV6-5 to TRBJ1-1; unclear D gene. Germline lookup yields CDR1 MNHEY and CDR2 SVGAGI. V was trimmed by 0 bases and J by 5 bases, leaving 10 bases between them. The CDR3 has 14 residues. The CDR3 DNA reads TGTGCCAGCAGTTACTCAAAGGGTTGGACTGAAGCTTTCTTT. It is translated as CASSYSKGWTEAFF.

This chain uses TRBV6-1 with TRBJ2-7; tentative D call: TRBD1 (5 bases). Trimming cost V 6 bases and J 5 bases, with 17 bases left between them. The germline gives CDR1 MNHNS, CDR2 SASEGT. CDR3 length equals 14 residues. CDR3 region: CASRSRESAHEQYF. In DNA, the CDR3 is TGTGCCAGCAGGTCCAGGGAATCGGCCCACGAGCAGTACTTC.

This clonotype has a count of ten or more. The chain carries TRBV7-2 and TRBJ1-4; D possibly corresponds to TRBD1 (6 bases). The germline CDR1 and CDR2 sequences are SGHTA and FQGNSA. Trimming removed 5 bases at V and 7 bases at J, with 14 bases between. The CDR3 sequence is 14 residues long. The DNA of the CDR3 is TGTGCCAGCAGCCCGATAGGGGGAAGTGAAAAACTGTTTTTT. Translated: CASSPIGGSEKLFF.

There are a few counts of this clonotype. The chain joins TRBV28 to TRBJ2-1, with D hard to call. The germline V gene encodes CDR1 MDHEN and CDR2 SYDVKM. The length of the CDR3 is 13 residues. The V end was cut by 5 bases, the J end by 10 bases, with 15 bases between. CDR3 nucleotide sequence: TGTGCCAGCAGTCCGAATCCACGATACGAGCAGTTCTTC. It yields the protein CASSPNPRYEQFF.

This clonotype was seen ten or more times. The chain employs TRBV7-6 and TRBJ2-7, with D possibly being TRBD1 (6 bases). CDR1 SGHVS and CDR2 FNYEAQ come from the germline V gene. This CDR3 is 16 amino acids long. The germline V and J ends were trimmed by 1 base and 0 bases, with 13 bases remaining between them. The CDR3 spells CASSLGGTPNSYEQYF. The CDR3 nucleotides are TGTGCCAGCAGCTTAGGAGGGACACCAAACTCCTACGAGCAGTACTTC. Full variable domain (remainder filled in from reference TRBV7-6 and TRBJ2-7): GAGVSQSPRYKVTKRGQDVALRCDPISGHVSLYWYRQALGQGPEFLTYFNYEAQQDKSGLPNDRFSAERPEGSISTLTIQRTEQRDSAMYRCASSLGGTPNSYEQYFGPGTRLTVT.

V is TRBV27 and J is TRBJ1-1; TRBD1 might be the D (5 bases). Trimming took off 3 bases at V and 3 bases at J, with 8 bases between the two ends. This CDR3 contains 13 residues. Germline lookup yields CDR1 MNHEY and CDR2 SMNVEV (reference sequence). The CDR3 nucleotides read TGTGCCAGCAGTTTTTTCAGGGACACTGAAGCTTTCTTT. Protein sequence: CASSFFRDTEAFF.

This clonotype has only one observation. The V call is TRBV6-2 or TRBV6-3, the J call TRBJ2-7; unclear D gene. CDR3 length: 14 amino acids. Germline values: CDR1 MNHEY, CDR2 SVGEGT. V was clipped by 6 bases and J by 1 base, with 13 bases between them. The CDR3 DNA follows: TGTGCCAGCAGCCCCCGGAGACAATCCTACGAGCAGTACTTC. Protein: CASSPRRQSYEQYF.

The genes are TRBV10-3 and TRBJ1-2, with no clear D. The CDR3 runs to 16 residues. V was pared by 0 bases and J by 0 bases, with 11 bases between. In germline, CDR1 is ENHRY, CDR2 SYGVKD. Here the CDR3 DNA reads TGTGCCATCAGTGAGTCTTACGGGGTCCCTAACTATGGCTACACCTTC. Protein sequence: CAISESYGVPNYGYTF.

This chain's CDR3 is CASTRGGAGQNTEAFF. The CDR3 coding sequence is TGTGCCAGCACACGAGGGGGCGCGGGGCAGAACACTGAAGCTTTCTTT. The rearrangement links TRBV7-9 to TRBJ1-1; 7 bases are a match to TRBD1. The CDR3 is made up of 16 amino acids. CDR1 and CDR2 (germline): SEHNR, FQNEAQ (reference sequence). J lost 1 base, V lost 7 bases, and 12 bases had no gene match.

This clonotype was observed a few times. The V call is TRBV12-3 or TRBV12-4, the J call TRBJ2-7, with D possibly called TRBD1 or TRBD2 (5 bases each). This CDR3 comprises 13 residues. The germline V and J ends were trimmed by 1 base and 5 bases, with 9 bases remaining between them. The CDR3 here is CASSLGGVHEQYF. The CDR3 DNA follows: TGTGCCAGCAGTTTAGGAGGGGTCCACGAGCAGTACTTC.

This clonotype was picked up many times. The gene calls are TRBV7-2 and TRBJ2-7; 7 bases agree with TRBD2. Unmatched junction bases numbered 6, after V lost 1 base and J lost 3 bases. Germline CDR1 reads SGHTA; CDR2 reads FQGNSA. CDR3 length: 15 residues. The CDR3 protein is CASSLGRGVVYEQYF. For the CDR3, the DNA is TGTGCCAGCAGCTTAGGACGGGGGGTGGTCTACGAGCAGTACTTC.

V usage is TRBV12-3 or TRBV12-4 and J usage is TRBJ1-6, with a possible D match to TRBD1 (5 bases). V was clipped by 7 bases and J by 3 bases, with 10 bases between them. CDR3 size: 14 residues. The CDR3 region has the DNA TGTGCCAGCACCCAGGGAATCTATAATTCACCCCTCCACTTT. Its translation: CASTQGIYNSPLHF.

The chain recombines TRBV6-8 with TRBJ1-2, with 7 bases lining up with TRBD1. CDR3 length: 15 residues. V gave up 2 bases and J gave up 4 bases; unmatched junction bases: 7. Looked up from germline, CDR1 is MNHGY and CDR2 is SAAAGT. Here the CDR3 DNA reads TGTGCCAGCAGTTACGGGGCGGGACAGATCTATGGCTACACCTTC. This sequence encodes CASSYGAGQIYGYTF.

This clonotype was observed a few times. This chain connects TRBV4-1 to TRBJ2-2; D is perhaps TRBD1 or TRBD2 (5 bases each). The CDR3 has 16 residues. Germline assignment: CDR1 MGHRA and CDR2 YSYEKL. The germline V and J ends were trimmed by 2 bases and 1 base, with 11 bases remaining between them. CDR3 nucleotide sequence: TGCGCCAGCAGCCAAAGGCAGGGAGAGAACACCGGGGAGCTGTTTTTT. Its translation: CASSQRQGENTGELFF.

This clonotype occurred many times. The rearrangement uses TRBV5-5 and TRBJ1-1, with D unclear. V was cut by 5 bases and J by 1 base, with 9 bases left in between. Germline CDR1 SGHKS, CDR2 YYEKEE (reference sequence). CDR3 size: 13 residues. The CDR3 sequence: CASRGPGNTEAFF. For the CDR3, the DNA is TGTGCCAGCAGAGGACCGGGGAACACTGAAGCTTTCTTT.

V is TRBV6-6 and J is TRBJ2-1, with 9 positions matching TRBD2. The CDR3 is 16 residues long. CDR1 MNHNY and CDR2 SVGAGI come from the germline V gene (reference sequence). With 0 bases clipped from V and 2 bases from J, the junction kept 2 bases outside the gene matches. This chain's CDR3 is CASSYSRGGAYNEQFF. DNA of the CDR3: TGTGCCAGCAGTTACTCGCGCGGGGGGGCCTACAATGAGCAGTTCTTC.

This clonotype appeared a few times. This chain links TRBV24-1 with TRBJ2-3; the D gene is possibly TRBD1 (5 bases). V was pared by 3 bases and J by 6 bases, with 9 bases between. CDR3 size: 13 residues. In germline, CDR1 is KGHDR, CDR2 SFDVKD. The CDR3 DNA is TGTGCCACCAGTGATGGACATGTGGATACGCAGTATTTT. As protein: CATSDGHVDTQYF.

This clonotype has only a few counts. The chain recombines TRBV11-2 with TRBJ2-7; D is possibly TRBD1 (5 bases). There are 14 residues in the CDR3. Germline CDR1 SGHAT, CDR2 FQNNGV. V shed 2 bases and J shed 0 bases, with 8 bases lying between them. In nucleotides, the CDR3 is TGTGCCAGCAGCTTACAAGACAGCTCCTACGAGCAGTACTTC. Protein: CASSLQDSSYEQYF.

This clonotype occurred a few times. V usage is TRBV29-1 and J usage is TRBJ2-7, with a possible D match to TRBD2 (5 bases). The CDR3 loop spans 13 amino acids. Germline V gene lookup returns CDR1 SQVTM and CDR2 ANQGSEA. Trimming took off 7 bases at V and 3 bases at J, with 16 bases between the two ends. CDR3 protein: CSAAGGGDYEQYF. Here the CDR3 DNA reads TGCAGCGCCGCCGGAGGAGGAGACTACGAGCAGTACTTC.

The chain links TRBV4-1 to TRBJ1-4; TRBD1 matches 7 bases. CDR3 length: 15 residues. Germline V gene lookup returns CDR1 MGHRA and CDR2 YSYEKL. J lost 8 bases, V lost 1 base, and 7 bases had no gene match. CDR3 sequence reads: CASSQGGGLSEKLFF. CDR3 in DNA: TGCGCCAGCAGCCAAGGAGGGGGCCTATCGGAAAAACTGTTTTTT.

This clonotype was counted between two and nine times. The rearrangement uses TRBV28 and TRBJ1-6; tentative D call: TRBD1 (5 bases). V lost 3 bases and J 8 bases, leaving 8 bases between the germline ends. Germline CDR1 and CDR2: MDHEN and SYDVKM. The CDR3 contains 13 residues. CDR3 residues: CASSLFRDSPLHF. The CDR3 DNA follows: TGTGCCAGCAGTTTGTTCAGGGATTCACCCCTCCACTTT.

The chain couples TRBV7-3 to TRBJ2-3, with 7 bases that match TRBD1. J was trimmed by 7 bases and V by 3 bases; bases with no gene match: 10. CDR1 and CDR2 from the germline V gene are SGHTA and FQGTGA. The CDR3 runs 15 residues. The CDR3 loop reads CASSLGGQGENTQYF. In DNA form, the CDR3 reads TGTGCCAGCAGCTTGGGCGGGCAGGGGGAAAATACGCAGTATTTT.